These 7 T cell receptor beta chains came from one sample sequenced in a study of molecular identifiers for immune sequencing clone quantification. MiXCR, run by TCRdb on the PCR reads, gives a single entry per CDR3 protein. Among approximately 97,000 distinct CDR3 sequences listed, 35% were seen once. Sequencing was performed on naive CD8+ T cells from blood, with Jurkat cell RNA spiked in. Noted subset: FACS-sorted CD8+CD4-CCR7+CD45RA+ naive T cells. These receptors were obtained from a human donor in good health. Some libraries in this study had Jurkat cell RNA spiked in.

The sample holds a few counts of this clonotype. The V call is TRBV27, the J call TRBJ2-2, with TRBD2 matching over 7 bases. The CDR3 is 13 residues long. The germline gives CDR1 MNHEY, CDR2 SMNVEV (reference sequence). Trimming at V came to 5 bases and at J to 6 bases, leaving 3 bases not matched to a gene. The CDR3 nucleotides are TGTGCCAGCAGTCCGAGCGGGGCCGGGGAGCTGTTTTTT. Translated: CASSPSGAGELFF.

A word on this clonotype: This may stem from a read error, because a much larger clone lies one nucleotide away. The V call is TRBV7-9, the J call TRBJ1-1; the D gene is possibly TRBD1 (6 bases). V lost 1 base to trimming and J lost 10 bases, with 13 bases between them. Germline V CDR1 and CDR2: SEHNR, FQNEAQ (reference sequence). The CDR3 contains 13 residues. The CDR3 coding sequence is TGTGCCAGCAGCTTAGGGGAACAGGGTGGAGCTTTCTTT. Translation gives CASSLGEQGGAFF.

This clonotype came up a few times. The chain uses TRBV4-1 and TRBJ1-2, with D perhaps TRBD1 (5 bases). This CDR3 has 15 amino acids. V was cut by 1 base and J by 0 bases, with 9 bases left in between. In germline, CDR1 is MGHRA, CDR2 YSYEKL. As DNA, the CDR3 is TGCGCCAGCAGCCAAGTACAGGCGGCTAACTATGGCTACACCTTC. Translated, it gives CASSQVQAANYGYTF.

V and J are TRBV27 and TRBJ2-7; 7 nucleotides agree with TRBD1. Germline-derived CDR1 and CDR2 are MNHEY and SMNVEV (reference sequence). The V gene end was trimmed by 3 bases and the J gene end by 2 bases; junction bases not matched to a gene: 1. This CDR3 has 13 residues. CDR3 loop: CASSFGTAYEQYF. The CDR3 nucleotides are TGTGCCAGCAGTTTCGGGACAGCCTACGAGCAGTACTTC.

The chain employs TRBV4-1 and TRBJ2-7; TRBD1 matches 8 bases. Germline V gives CDR1 MGHRA, CDR2 YSYEKL. Unmatched junction bases numbered 4, after V lost 2 bases and J lost 7 bases. This CDR3 is 13 amino acids long. The CDR3 region is CASSQQGAREQYF. The CDR3 nucleotides read TGCGCCAGCAGCCAACAGGGGGCGCGTGAGCAGTACTTC.

This rearrangement joins TRBV7-6 to TRBJ2-2; D not certain. Trimming took 1 base from V and 7 from J, leaving 7 bases between them. The CDR3 extends over 13 amino acids. The germline V gene encodes CDR1 SGHVS and CDR2 FNYEAQ. Written as DNA, the CDR3 is TGTGCCAGCAGCTTAGGGGGAAACGGGGAGCTGTTTTTT. It encodes CASSLGGNGELFF.

As regards this clonotype: At one of its ends the junction is not consistent with the germline gene, which may arise from a read error. The chain is built from TRBV6-5 and TRBJ2-5; D not certain. The CDR3 runs to 13 residues. Germline CDR1 MNHEY, CDR2 SVGAGI. The CDR3 sequence: CAGSWRFQETQYF. The DNA for the CDR3 is TGTGCCGGCAGTTGGAGATTCCAAGAGACCCAGTACTTC.